This TCR beta chain originates from a study of cytomegalovirus exposure and HLA in healthy donors. Study context: Of around 400 genotyped donors, more than 75% grouped in the Caucasian-associated ancestry cluster. Study results and caveats: An observed cluster of highly shared sequence variants was recorded as a likely sequencing artifact. For most TCR beta V segments, an earlier analysis put the productive rate at about 87% or about 30% of the time. V- and J-gene trimming of TCR beta was linked (in a later analysis) to a missense DCLRE1C variant.

CDR3 length: 13 residues. Germline V gene lookup returns CDR1 LGHNA and CDR2 YNFKEQ. V shed 5 bases and J 6 bases; nucleotides not matched to a gene: 3. Primers included in the PCR were 60 Vbeta and 13 Jbeta primers. TCRdb's table, derived via immunoSEQ multiplex PCR, lists solely in-frame clones and lacks some. The data contain over 130,000 clones, roughly 80% of them singletons. This clone is a singleton in its sample. Its matching antigen is unknown. The sequencing input was PBMCs. The chain recombines TRBV4-2 with TRBJ2-1; 8 bases align to TRBD1. The clonotype originates from a female donor in good health and CMV-seronegative. CDR3 residues: CASSSDRGNEQFF. Written as DNA, the CDR3 is TGTGCCAGCAGCTCCGACAGGGGCAATGAGCAGTTCTTC.